This T cell receptor beta chain was captured in a study of cytomegalovirus exposure and HLA in healthy donors. Study-level information: The same platform as the roughly 630 first-cohort repertoires was used for the roughly 130 validation repertoires, a later analysis reported.

The CDR3 runs 15 residues. Germline lookup yields CDR1 MDHEN and CDR2 SYDVKM. V shed 4 bases and J 8 bases; nucleotides not matched to a gene: 8. The donors were members of the validation cohort, which comprised 100 to 150 subjects and was separate from the first cohort of 600 to 850 subjects. There are a few counts of this clone. TCRdb's copy holds only in-frame clones and misses some; the assay was immunoSEQ multiplex PCR. The table lists 150,000 to 200,000 clones, roughly nine tenths of them singletons. The sequencing input was PBMCs. This TCR was sampled from a woman under 40 in good health and CMV-seronegative. The chain combines TRBV28 with TRBJ2-1, with 10 positions matching TRBD2. In nucleotides, the CDR3 is TGTGCCAGCAGTTCGAGCGGGGGGGGTTCCGATGAGCAGTTCTTC. Protein: CASSSSGGGSDEQFF. The full variable domain, completed using reference TRBV28 and TRBJ2-1, is DVKVTQSSRYLVKRTGEKVFLECVQDMDHENMFWYRQDPGLGLRLIYFSYDVKMKEKGDIPEGYSVSREKKERFSLILESASTNQTSMYLCASSSSGGGSDEQFFGPGTRLTVL.